This T cell receptor (beta chain) was observed in a study of PD-L1 blockade in urothelial cancer. In the study overall: Blood was analyzed 3 weeks (second dose) and 6 weeks after treatment start. Blood gave a median roughly 140,000 T cells.

Deletions cut 1 base from V and 1 base from J, with 8 bases between. Germline V gene data show CDR1 as LNHDA and CDR2 as SQIVND (reference sequence). The CDR3 is 15 residues long. Time point reported: peripheral blood 6 weeks after treatment start. Each PCR received spiked synthetic TCR analog templates. Clones were read by immunoSEQ multiplex PCR, and TCRdb kept only the in-frame ones, dropping some. In the table there are around 46,000 clones, 82% of which are singletons. Material: PBMCs, obtained around atezolizumab (anti-PD-L1) treatment. This chain uses TRBV19 with TRBJ1-5; D call uncertain. The TCR was taken from a man aged 55 to 70 with urothelial cancer. The CDR3 sequence: CASSIVMESNQPQHF. CDR3 in DNA: TGTGCCAGTAGTATAGTAATGGAGAGCAATCAGCCCCAGCATTTT.